This T cell receptor (beta chain) originates from a study of blood T cells in healthy people across ages. With a J-beta primer mix and a sample-barcoded 5' primer, a second PCR ran about 7 to 11 cycles. TCRdb re-called the 5' RACE reads with MiXCR, one entry per CDR3 protein. Of over 500,000 distinct CDR3 sequences in the sample, 25% to 35% were seen once. V trimming: 6 bases; J trimming: 4 bases; junction bases outside the gene matches: 10. CDR1 is DFQATT, CDR2 SNEGSKA, per germline (reference sequence). This CDR3 spans 16 amino acids. These data also formed part of another study, on T cells of mothers and their children.

The origin of this receptor is a boy aged 2 to 10 in good health. The chain is built from TRBV20-1 and TRBJ2-3; 13 nucleotides align to TRBD2. Sequenced: blood. CDR3 protein: CSAAKPTSGRSDTQYF. The CDR3 DNA reads as TGCAGTGCGGCGAAACCGACTAGCGGGAGGTCAGATACGCAGTATTTT.